The 5 T cell receptor beta chains reported below all come from one sample, sequenced in a study of T cells in Graves' hyperthyroidism and ophthalmopathy. What was amplified from RNA transcripts were TCR beta CDR3 regions. TCR CDR3 underwent first-round RT-PCR with the HTBI primer set. One entry per CDR3 protein results from TCRdb running MiXCR on the multiplex PCR reads. The sample holds a few hundred thousand distinct CDR3 sequences, approximately 15% seen once. The material sequenced was blood. These TCRs come from a woman in her 30s with Graves' hyperthyroidism that later progressed to Graves' ophthalmopathy.

In the case of this clonotype: A clone one base away is much larger, so this may be a read error. The chain carries TRBV20-1 and TRBJ2-7, with D perhaps assigned TRBD1 or TRBD2 (5 bases each). CDR3 length: 12 amino acids. In germline, CDR1 is DFQATT, CDR2 SNEGSKA (reference sequence). Written as DNA, the CDR3 is TGCAGTGTTCCGGGACGGTCCTACGACCAGTACTTC. Amino acids: CSVPGRSYDQYF.

Regarding this clonotype: This could be a read error, since a much larger clone is one nucleotide away. The J gene is TRBJ1-2, the V gene TRBV7-2, with D uncertain. V lost 1 base and J lost 11, with 17 bases in between. This CDR3 is 14 amino acids long. Germline values: CDR1 SGHTA, CDR2 FQGNSA. CDR3: CTSSLDEGSLFYTF. The CDR3, as DNA: TGTACCAGCAGCTTAGACGAAGGGAGTCTATTTTACACCTTC.

This clonotype has ten or more counts. The chain is built from TRBV5-1 and TRBJ1-1; D is possibly TRBD1 (5 bases). V was pared by 1 base and J by 6 bases, with 10 bases between. The CDR3 covers 13 residues. Germline loops: CDR1 SGHRS, CDR2 YFSETQ. CDR3 protein: CASSLSTGSEAFF. CDR3 nucleotides: TGCGCCAGCAGCTTGAGCACAGGCTCTGAAGCTTTCTTT. The whole variable domain, remainder taken from reference TRBV5-1 and TRBJ1-1, is KAGVTQTPRYLIKTRGQQVTLSCSPISGHRSVSWYQQTPGQGLQFLFEYFSETQRNKGNFPGRFSGRQFSNSRSEMNVSTLELGDSALYLCASSLSTGSEAFFGQGTRLTVV.

This clonotype has at least ten counts. This chain connects TRBV29-1 to TRBJ2-5; tentatively, D is TRBD1 or TRBD2 (7 bases each). From germline, CDR1 is SQVTM and CDR2 ANQGSEA. The V end lost 3 bases, the J end lost 4 bases, and 15 bases lay between the germline ends. The CDR3 consists of 14 residues. The chain's CDR3 is CSVDWGGGLETQYF. The CDR3 DNA reads TGCAGCGTTGATTGGGGAGGGGGCCTAGAGACCCAGTACTTC.

Notes on this clonotype: A much larger clonotype is one base distant, so this may be a read error. The conserved phenylalanine or tryptophan is not found at the CDR3 terminus, so this likely reflects a read error. V is TRBV20-1 and J is TRBJ2-1; D may be TRBD2 (6 bases). Between the trimmed V and J ends, which lost 5 bases and 2 bases, there was a span of 16 bases. This CDR3 spans 15 amino acids. Germline values: CDR1 DFQATT, CDR2 SNEGSKA (reference sequence). CDR3 residues: CSAGNGGLTYNEQFC. In DNA, the CDR3 is TGCAGTGCTGGTAATGGAGGGCTAACCTACAATGAGCAGTTCTGC.